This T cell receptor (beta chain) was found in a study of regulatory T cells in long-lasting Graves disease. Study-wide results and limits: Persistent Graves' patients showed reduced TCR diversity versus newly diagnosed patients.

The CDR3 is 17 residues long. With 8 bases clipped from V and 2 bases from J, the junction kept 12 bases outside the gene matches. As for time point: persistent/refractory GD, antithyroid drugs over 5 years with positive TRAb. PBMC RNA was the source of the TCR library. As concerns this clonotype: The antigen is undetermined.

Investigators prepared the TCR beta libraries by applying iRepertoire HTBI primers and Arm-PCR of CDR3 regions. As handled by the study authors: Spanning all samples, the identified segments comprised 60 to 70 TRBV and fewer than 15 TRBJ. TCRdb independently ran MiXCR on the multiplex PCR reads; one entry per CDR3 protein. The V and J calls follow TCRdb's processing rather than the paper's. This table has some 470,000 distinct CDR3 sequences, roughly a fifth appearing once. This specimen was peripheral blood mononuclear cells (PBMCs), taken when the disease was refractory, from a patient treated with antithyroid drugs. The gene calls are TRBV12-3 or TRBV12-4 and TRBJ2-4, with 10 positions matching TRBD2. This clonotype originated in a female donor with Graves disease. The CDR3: CASSPLLAGASKNIQYF. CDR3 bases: TGTGCCAGCTCTCCCCTGCTAGCGGGAGCTTCCAAAAACATTCAGTACTTC.